This record concerns one T cell receptor (beta chain) sequence. What it binds is not known. The data were taken from a study of cytomegalovirus exposure and HLA in healthy donors. Study information: Inside one of the first data releases sat tens of millions of unique TCRs taken from HLA-typed donors.

General study findings and limits: In a later analysis, TCR association rates varied by HLA locus: DRB1 most, HLA-C fewest.

Germline V CDR1 and CDR2: MDHEN, SYDVKM. J was trimmed by 0 bases and V by 5 bases; bases with no gene match: 12. CDR3 length: 17 residues. Primers included in the PCR were 60 Vbeta and 13 Jbeta primers. Data came from immunoSEQ multiplex PCR; TCRdb stores just in-frame clones and leaves some out. The profile shows some 110,000 clones, over 70% of them singletons. The sample comprised PBMCs. The chain combines TRBV28 with TRBJ1-1; 7 positions agree with TRBD1. This receptor was taken from a man younger than 40 in good health and CMV-seronegative. DNA for the CDR3: TGTGCCAGCAGTCTGACCCCACGGACAGGTATGAACACTGAAGCTTTCTTT. This translates into CASSLTPRTGMNTEAFF. Combining the CDR3 with reference TRBV28 and TRBJ1-1 gives the whole variable domain DVKVTQSSRYLVKRTGEKVFLECVQDMDHENMFWYRQDPGLGLRLIYFSYDVKMKEKGDIPEGYSVSREKKERFSLILESASTNQTSMYLCASSLTPRTGMNTEAFFGQGTRLTVV.